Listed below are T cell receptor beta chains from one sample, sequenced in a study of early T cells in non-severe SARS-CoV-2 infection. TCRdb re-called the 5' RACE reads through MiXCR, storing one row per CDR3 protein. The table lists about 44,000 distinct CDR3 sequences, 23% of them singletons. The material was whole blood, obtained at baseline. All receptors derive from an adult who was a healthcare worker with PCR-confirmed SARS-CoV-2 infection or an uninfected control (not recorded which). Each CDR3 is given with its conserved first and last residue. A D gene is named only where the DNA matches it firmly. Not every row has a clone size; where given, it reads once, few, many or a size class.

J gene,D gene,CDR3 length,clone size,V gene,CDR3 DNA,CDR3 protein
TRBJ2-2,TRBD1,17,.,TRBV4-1,TGCGCCAGCAGCCAGACTAAACAGGGGGCGAACACCGGGGAGCTGTTTTTT,CASSQTKQGANTGELFF
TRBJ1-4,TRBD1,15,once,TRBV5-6,TGTGCCAGCAGCTGGGGGACAGGTGGTTATGAAAAACTGTTTTTT,CASSWGTGGYEKLFF
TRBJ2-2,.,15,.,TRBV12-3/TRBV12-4,TGTGCCAGCAGTTTCCAGGCTGCGAACACCGGGGAGCTGTTTTTT,CASSFQAANTGELFF
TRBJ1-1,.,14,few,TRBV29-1,TGCAGCGTGCCACACCCTCCGGGCAACACTGAAGCTTTCTTT,CSVPHPPGNTEAFF
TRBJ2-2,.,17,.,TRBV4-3,TGCGCCAGCAGCCAAGATCATAGGGCAGGGTGGACCGGGGAGCTGTTTTTT,CASSQDHRAGWTGELFF
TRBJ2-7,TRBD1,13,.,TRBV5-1,TGCGCCAGCAGCGTGACAGGGGTCTACGAGCAGTACTTC,CASSVTGVYEQYF
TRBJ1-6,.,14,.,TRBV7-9,TGTGCCAGCAGCTTAGCAGGGGAGGGATCACCCCTCCACTTT,CASSLAGEGSPLHF
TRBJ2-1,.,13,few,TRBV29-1,TGCAGCGTTCCCCAGACGGGGGACAATGAGCAGTTCTTC,CSVPQTGDNEQFF
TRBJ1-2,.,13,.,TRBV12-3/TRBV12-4,TGTGCCAGCACCCCCGAAAGGGCCTCTGGCTACACCTTC,CASTPERASGYTF
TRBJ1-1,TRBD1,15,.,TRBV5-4,TGTGCCAGCAGTTTCCGGACAGGTAGTACCACTGAAGCTTTCTTT,CASSFRTGSTTEAFF
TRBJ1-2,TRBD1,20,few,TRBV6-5,TGTGCCAGCAGTTACTCCCGGGGAAGGGGGCTCCCCTCAACTAACTATGGCTACACCTTC,CASSYSRGRGLPSTNYGYTF
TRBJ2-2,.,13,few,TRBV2,TGTGCCAGCAGCCAGGGGATTTCCGGGGAGCTGTTTTTT,CASSQGISGELFF
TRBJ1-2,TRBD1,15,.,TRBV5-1,TGCGCCAGCAGCTCGACAGGGGACCCAAACTATGGCTACACCTTC,CASSSTGDPNYGYTF
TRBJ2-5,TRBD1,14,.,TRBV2,TGTGCCAGCAGCGAAGACAGGGGGTTTGAGACCCAGTACTTC,CASSEDRGFETQYF
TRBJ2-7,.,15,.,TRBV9,TGTGCCAGCAGCGTCGGAGGGGGCGATCCCTACGAGCAGTACTTC,CASSVGGGDPYEQYF
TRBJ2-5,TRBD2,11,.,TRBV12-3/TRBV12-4,TGTGCCAGCAGTTCCGGACTAGCGGTGCACTTC,CASSSGLAVHF
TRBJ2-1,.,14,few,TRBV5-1,TGCGCCAGCAGCCTTCGGACATACTACAATGAGCAGTTCTTC,CASSLRTYYNEQFF
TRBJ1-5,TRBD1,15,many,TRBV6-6,TGTGCCAGCAGTTCGACAGGGGGTAGCAATCAGCCCCAGCATTTT,CASSSTGGSNQPQHF
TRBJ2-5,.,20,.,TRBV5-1,TGCGCCAGCCGACCGGAGGGTTCCGAATGGCGGGGGCCCGGTATTGGGACCCAGTACTTC,CASRPEGSEWRGPGIGTQYF
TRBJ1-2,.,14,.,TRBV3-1,TGTGCCAGCAGCCCTCGGAGGAGGGCTCGGGGCTACACCTTC,CASSPRRRARGYTF
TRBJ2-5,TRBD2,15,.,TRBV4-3,TGCGCCAGCAGCCAAGCTGGCGGGGGGGCTGAGACCCAGTACTTC,CASSQAGGGAETQYF
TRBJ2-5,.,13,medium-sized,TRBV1,TGCACCAGCAGCCAGTCGTACCAAGAGACCCAGTACTTC,CTSSQSYQETQYF
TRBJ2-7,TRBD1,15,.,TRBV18,TGTGCCAGCTCACCAGGGACAGGGGGGACCTACGAGCAGTACTTC,CASSPGTGGTYEQYF
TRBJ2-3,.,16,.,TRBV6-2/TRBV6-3,TGTGCCAGCAGCCTCCGCCGACAGGCCTACACAGATACGCAGTATTTT,CASSLRRQAYTDTQYF
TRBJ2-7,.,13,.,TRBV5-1,TGCGCCAGCAGCTTAGTGTTGGGTAACGAGCAGTACTTC,CASSLVLGNEQYF
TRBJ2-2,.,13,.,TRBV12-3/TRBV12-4,TGTGCCAGCAGTTTAGAGAGGACCGGGGAGCTGTTTTTT,CASSLERTGELFF
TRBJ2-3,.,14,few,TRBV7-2,TGTGCCAGCAGCCCCCTAGTCGCGGGGGATACGCAGTATTTT,CASSPLVAGDTQYF
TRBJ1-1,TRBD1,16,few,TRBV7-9,TGTGCCAGCAGCCCCGGGACAGGGATCCTCCACACTGAAGCTTTCTTT,CASSPGTGILHTEAFF
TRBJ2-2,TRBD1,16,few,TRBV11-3,TGTGCCAGCAGCTCCCGACGGGACAGCTACACCGGGGAGCTGTTTTTT,CASSSRRDSYTGELFF
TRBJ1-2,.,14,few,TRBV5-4,TGTGCCAGCAGCTTACCGGGACGGAACTATGGCTACACCTTC,CASSLPGRNYGYTF
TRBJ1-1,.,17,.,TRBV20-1,TGCAGTGCTAGAGATGGTGGCCACTTAAGGGTTGACACTGAAGCTTTCTTT,CSARDGGHLRVDTEAFF
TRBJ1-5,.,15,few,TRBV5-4,TGTGCCAGCAGCCTGTGGGGCGGCAGCAATCAGCCCCAGCATTTT,CASSLWGGSNQPQHF
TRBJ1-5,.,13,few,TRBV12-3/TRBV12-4,TGTGCCAGCAGCTACAGCGCCAATCAGCCCCAGCATTTT,CASSYSANQPQHF
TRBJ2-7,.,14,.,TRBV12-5,TGTGCTAGTGGTTCCTCGTCGGCAGCCTACGAGCAGTACTTC,CASGSSSAAYEQYF
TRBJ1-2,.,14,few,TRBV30,TGTGCCTGGACCGGGGGTGGCACCAACTATGGCTACACCTTC,CAWTGGGTNYGYTF
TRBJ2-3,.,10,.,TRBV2,TGTGCCAGCAGGGTTGATACGCAGTATTTT,CASRVDTQYF
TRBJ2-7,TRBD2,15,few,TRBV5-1,TGCGCCAGCAGCGTTACTAGCGGGCCTGCCTCGGAGCAGTACTTC,CASSVTSGPASEQYF
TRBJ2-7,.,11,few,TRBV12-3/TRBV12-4,TGTGCCAGCAGTTTTGGGGCAGAGCAGTACTTC,CASSFGAEQYF
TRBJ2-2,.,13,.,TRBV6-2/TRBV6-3,TGTGCCAGCCTCCCATCGTGGGGCGGGGAGCTGTTTTTT,CASLPSWGGELFF
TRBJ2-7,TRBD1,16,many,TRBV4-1,TGCGCCAGCAGCCAGAAGGGACAGGGGCTCTCCTACGAGCAGTACTTC,CASSQKGQGLSYEQYF
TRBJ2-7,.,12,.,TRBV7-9,TGTGCCAGCAGCCCCGGTGGGGATGAGCAGTACTTC,CASSPGGDEQYF
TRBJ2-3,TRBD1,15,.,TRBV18,TGTGCCAGCTCATCCGGACAGGGATCCACAGATACGCAGTATTTT,CASSSGQGSTDTQYF